The next 31 T cell receptor beta chains were all read from a single sample in a study of blood T cell repertoires in COVID-19. This table comes from immunoSEQ multiplex PCR, and its TCRdb copy is limited to in-frame clones, with some not included. This repertoire shows fewer than 300,000 clones, 82% found once; its top ten account for roughly 3.1%. Sequenced: peripheral blood. The receptors come from a woman between 18 and 29 years old with acute or convalescent COVID-19.

The chain joins TRBV9 to TRBJ2-1; 8 bases line up with TRBD2. The germline gives CDR1 SGDLS, CDR2 YYNGEE. The CDR3 is 16 amino acids. V shed 0 bases and J 2 bases; nucleotides not matched to a gene: 4. CDR3 coding DNA: TGTGCCAGCAGCGTAGGGGCGGGAGGAGCCTACAATGAGCAGTTCTTC. Protein product: CASSVGAGGAYNEQFF. The whole variable domain, filled in from reference TRBV9 and TRBJ2-1, reads DSGVTQTPKHLITATGQRVTLRCSPRSGDLSVYWYQQSLDQGLQFLIQYYNGEERAKGNILERFSAQQFPDLHSELNLSSLELGDSALYFCASSVGAGGAYNEQFFGPGTRLTVL.

This clone was recorded only once. Other nucleotide sequences in the sample specify the same CDR3. CDR3 sequence (DNA): TGTGCCAGCAGCCCCAGAACAGGGGATGGCTACACCTTC. Its protein is CASSPRTGDGYTF. The V and J genes are TRBV14 and TRBJ1-2; 7 nucleotides align to TRBD1. There are 13 residues in the CDR3. V lost 4 bases and J lost 6; bases outside the gene matches: 5. Germline V lookup: CDR1 SGHDN, CDR2 FVKESK.

The genes are TRBV10-2 and TRBJ2-2; the match to TRBD2 covers 10 bases. The CDR3 has 15 amino acids. The germline V gene encodes CDR1 WSHSY and CDR2 SAAADI. V lost 10 bases to trimming and J lost 2 bases; unmatched junction nucleotides: 7. CDR3 coding DNA: TGCGCCACGTCATTAGCGGGGGGAAACACCGGGGAGCTGTTTTTT. This encodes CATSLAGGNTGELFF.

This clone came up once. This sequence joins TRBV28 and TRBJ2-1; 10 bases align to TRBD1. Germline-derived CDR1 and CDR2 are MDHEN and SYDVKM. CDR3 length: 13 residues. With 10 bases clipped from V and 2 bases from J, the junction kept 2 bases outside the gene matches. CDR3 region: CATGQGAYNEQFF. The CDR3 bases are TGTGCCACCGGACAGGGGGCCTACAATGAGCAGTTCTTC.

The V gene is TRBV19, the J gene TRBJ2-7, with TRBD1 matching 8 bases. Germline assignment: CDR1 LNHDA and CDR2 SQIVND (reference sequence). The CDR3 has 13 amino acids. The ends lost 5 bases at V and 0 bases at J; junction bases unmatched: 0. The DNA for the CDR3 is TGTGCCAGTAGTCAGGGGGCCTCCTACGAGCAGTACTTC. Translation: CASSQGASYEQYF. Full variable domain (missing parts from reference TRBV19 and TRBJ2-7): DGGITQSPKYLFRKEGQNVTLSCEQNLNHDAMYWYRQDPGQGLRLIYYSQIVNDFQKGDIAEGYSVSREKKESFPLTVTSAQKNPTAFYLCASSQGASYEQYFGPGTRLTVT.

This chain's CDR3 is CASSPKQGLHEKLFF. In DNA, the CDR3 is TGTGCCAGCTCACCGAAACAGGGTCTCCATGAAAAACTGTTTTTT. This sequence joins TRBV18 and TRBJ1-4; possible D gene TRBD1, 6 bases. Between the trimmed V and J ends, which lost 3 bases and 6 bases, there was a span of 14 bases. The germline V gene encodes CDR1 KGHSH and CDR2 LQKENI. The CDR3 totals 15 residues.

The chain joins TRBV29-1 to TRBJ2-7; TRBD2 matches 8 bases. Germline V gene data show CDR1 as SQVTM and CDR2 as ANQGSEA. V was clipped by 2 bases and J by 6 bases; unmatched bases: 15. There are 16 residues in the CDR3. Here the CDR3 DNA reads TGCAGCGTTGAAAGGGCGGGAGGAGGTGCGGGGGCCGAGCAGTACTTC. Encoded protein: CSVERAGGGAGAEQYF.

The chain couples TRBV6-2 or TRBV6-3 to TRBJ2-2, with 9 bases lining up with TRBD2. Germline loops: CDR1 MNHEY, CDR2 SVGEGT. With V trimmed by 5 bases and J by 5 bases, 6 bases remained unmatched. CDR3 length equals 15 residues. The CDR3 loop is CASSRLAESTGELFF. For the CDR3, the DNA is TGTGCCAGCAGTAGACTAGCGGAGTCTACCGGGGAGCTGTTTTTT.

The DNA of the CDR3 is TGCAGCGTATCCGGGACAGGGAACACCGGGGAGCTGTTTTTT. Protein sequence: CSVSGTGNTGELFF. The V gene is TRBV29-1, the J gene TRBJ2-2; 8 nucleotides agree with TRBD1. The J segment lost 1 base and the V segment lost 6 bases, leaving 4 bases of the junction unmatched. The germline V gene has CDR1 SQVTM and CDR2 ANQGSEA. The CDR3 sequence is 14 residues long.

The chain recombines TRBV7-8 with TRBJ2-5, with TRBD2 matching 9 bases. Looked up from germline, CDR1 is SGHVS and CDR2 is FQNEAQ. Germline trimming cut 8 bases from V and 5 bases from J; bases unmatched to any gene: 12. The length of the CDR3 is 15 residues. For the CDR3, the DNA is TGTGCCAGCCGAGGGCGGGAGGGATCGGGGGAGACCCAGTACTTC. This translates into CASRGREGSGETQYF.

This chain joins TRBV19 and TRBJ2-1, with 7 nucleotides matching TRBD2. The CDR3 is made up of 17 amino acids. The trim removed 5 bases at V and 2 bases at J, leaving 12 bases unmatched. Germline V gene data show CDR1 as LNHDA and CDR2 as SQIVND (reference sequence). As DNA, the CDR3 is TGTGCCAGTAGTCTACCTAGCGGCCGACTTCCCTACAATGAGCAGTTCTTC. It encodes CASSLPSGRLPYNEQFF.

This clone was observed a single time. The genes are TRBV18 and TRBJ1-1; D gene ambiguous. Germline V gene sequence: CDR1 KGHSH, CDR2 LQKENI. Trimming cost V 0 bases and J 1 base, with 6 bases left between them. The CDR3 consists of 14 residues. CDR3 nucleotides: TGTGCCAGCTCACCACCTAACGGGAACACTGAAGCTTTCTTT. It yields the protein CASSPPNGNTEAFF.

This chain connects TRBV23-1 to TRBJ2-1; 16 nucleotides align to TRBD2. TRBV23-1 is given ORF status, its function remaining uncertain. The V and J ends lost 6 bases and 6 bases, in that order; junction bases with no gene match: 11. The CDR3 length is 18 residues. CDR3 loop: CASSLGLAGGESSNEQFF. In DNA form, the CDR3 reads TGCGCCAGCAGCCTGGGACTAGCGGGAGGGGAATCAAGCAATGAGCAGTTCTTC.

CDR3 DNA sequence: TGTGCCACGCTAGCCGGGACAGGGGTATATAATTCACCCCTCCACTTT. Amino acids: CATLAGTGVYNSPLHF. The chain recombines TRBV28 with TRBJ1-6; 10 nucleotides align to TRBD1. V dropped 10 bases and J dropped 4; count of bases not matched to a gene: 10. The CDR3 has 16 amino acids. From germline, CDR1 is MDHEN and CDR2 SYDVKM.

The rearrangement uses TRBV18 and TRBJ1-3, with 10 bases matching TRBD1. The V gene end was trimmed by 2 bases and the J gene end by 1 base; junction bases not matched to a gene: 5. Germline lookup yields CDR1 KGHSH and CDR2 LQKENI. This CDR3 has 17 residues. CDR3 sequence: CASSPGTGVGSGNTIYF. CDR3 DNA: TGTGCCAGCTCACCAGGGACAGGGGTCGGATCTGGAAACACCATATATTTT.

V gene TRBV30 combines with J gene TRBJ2-7; 12 positions agree with TRBD2. Germline CDR1 and CDR2: GTSNPN and SVGIG (reference sequence). Trimming removed 7 bases from V and 4 bases from J; junction bases left unmatched: 8. The CDR3 is made up of 14 amino acids. As DNA, the CDR3 is TGTGCCTTGAGACTAGCGGGAGTTAGGTACGAGCAGTACTTC. Protein product: CALRLAGVRYEQYF. The full variable domain, completed using reference TRBV30 and TRBJ2-7, is SQTIHQWPATLVQPVGSPLSLECTVEGTSNPNLYWYRQAAGRGLQLLFYSVGIGQISSEVPQNLSASRPQDRQFILSSKKLLLSDSGFYLCALRLAGVRYEQYFGPGTRLTVT.

Comment on this clone: Other DNA sequences within the sample encode an identical CDR3. The chain employs TRBV29-1 and TRBJ2-7; D perhaps matches TRBD1 (5 bases). V was clipped by 1 base and J by 3 bases, with 7 bases between them. The CDR3 is 12 residues long. From germline, CDR1 is SQVTM and CDR2 ANQGSEA. The CDR3 bases are TGCAGCGTTGAAGGGCAGGGCTACGAGCAGTACTTC. Residues: CSVEGQGYEQYF.

This chain links TRBV6-2 or TRBV6-3 with TRBJ2-2; D not resolved. Per germline, CDR1 MNHEY and CDR2 SVGEGT. V was clipped by 4 bases and J by 5 bases, with 2 bases between them. This CDR3 is 11 amino acids long. The CDR3 reads CASSLTGELFF. The CDR3 region has the DNA TGTGCCAGCAGTTTAACCGGGGAGCTGTTTTTT.

The chain has TRBV29-1 and TRBJ2-2, with D possibly matching TRBD1 (5 bases). Looked up from germline, CDR1 is SQVTM and CDR2 is ANQGSEA. This CDR3 contains 15 residues. Trimming took 0 bases from V and 4 from J, leaving 12 bases between them. The CDR3 loop reads CSVEDLTESTGELFF. The CDR3 coding sequence is TGCAGCGTTGAAGACTTGACAGAGAGCACCGGGGAGCTGTTTTTT.

The V gene is TRBV4-3, the J gene TRBJ1-2; D ambiguous. CDR1 is LGHNA and CDR2 is YSLEER in the germline V gene. The ends were cut back, 1 base at V and 0 bases at J, with 9 bases in the middle. The CDR3 is made up of 15 amino acids. The CDR3 DNA reads as TGCGCCAGCAGCCAAGGAGAACCTGCTAACTATGGCTACACCTTC. Its protein product is CASSQGEPANYGYTF.

The chain couples TRBV7-9 to TRBJ2-5; perhaps TRBD2 as D (6 bases). The V end lost 2 bases, the J end lost 5 bases, and 15 bases lay between the germline ends. The V gene's germline CDR1 is SEHNR and CDR2 FQNEAQ (reference sequence). This CDR3 region has 15 residues. The CDR3 sequence: CASSLLGGRLETQYF. The CDR3 DNA sequence: TGTGCCAGCAGCTTACTTGGAGGGCGATTGGAGACCCAGTACTTC.

The chain employs TRBV11-2 and TRBJ2-3, with 8 bases fitting TRBD2. The CDR3 sequence is 16 residues long. J lost 2 bases, V lost 2 bases, and 6 bases had no gene match. Germline CDR1 and CDR2: SGHAT and FQNNGV. The CDR3 is CASSLSLAGFTDTQYF. CDR3 bases: TGTGCCAGCAGCTTAAGTTTAGCGGGATTCACAGATACGCAGTATTTT.

This rearrangement joins TRBV11-3 to TRBJ1-1; tentative D call: TRBD1 (6 bases). The CDR3 loop spans 12 amino acids. V was clipped by 5 bases and J by 7 bases, with 11 bases between them. In germline, CDR1 is SGHNT, CDR2 YENEEA. CDR3 region: CASSLNRDEAFF. The CDR3 bases are TGTGCCAGCAGCCTCAACAGGGATGAAGCTTTCTTT.

This chain links TRBV6-2 or TRBV6-3 with TRBJ1-1, with D perhaps matching TRBD1 (6 bases). From germline, CDR1 is MNHEY and CDR2 SVGEGT. The CDR3 is 16 residues long. Deletions cut 5 bases from V and 5 bases from J, with 21 bases between. The CDR3, as DNA: TGTGCCAGCAGTCCATGGGGGCTGGGGGGGGAGACTGAAGCTTTCTTT. Its translation is CASSPWGLGGETEAFF.

This chain uses TRBV27 with TRBJ2-6; 7 bases are shared with TRBD2. The germline V gene encodes CDR1 MNHEY and CDR2 SMNVEV (reference sequence). V dropped 9 bases and J dropped 0; count of bases not matched to a gene: 2. There are 14 residues in the CDR3. The CDR3 protein is CASREVSGANVLTF. The CDR3 region has the DNA TGTGCCAGTCGGGAGGTCTCTGGGGCCAACGTCCTGACTTTC.

This clone was seen once. The gene calls are TRBV18 and TRBJ1-1; perhaps TRBD1 as D (6 bases). The CDR3 has 14 amino acids. V gave up 4 bases and J gave up 7 bases, with 16 bases separating them. CDR1 and CDR2 (germline): KGHSH, LQKENI. CDR3: CASSLPRVGGEAFF. The CDR3 DNA reads TGTGCCAGCTCACTCCCCAGGGTAGGGGGTGAAGCTTTCTTT.

The chain joins TRBV15 to TRBJ1-3; D gene ambiguous. The CDR3 extends over 20 amino acids. Germline lookup yields CDR1 LNHNV and CDR2 YYDKDF (reference sequence). With 0 bases removed from V and 2 bases from J, the gap between germline ends came to 23 bases. The CDR3 reads CATSRDLASGRLFPGNTIYF. CDR3 DNA: TGTGCCACCAGCAGAGATCTCGCTTCGGGTCGCCTCTTTCCTGGAAACACCATATATTTT. The whole variable domain, filled in from reference TRBV15 and TRBJ1-3, reads DAMVIQNPRYQVTQFGKPVTLSCSQTLNHNVMYWYQQKSSQAPKLLFHYYDKDFNNEADTPDNFQSRRPNTSFCFLDIRSPGLGDTAMYLCATSRDLASGRLFPGNTIYFGEGSWLTVV.

V usage is TRBV5-4 and J usage is TRBJ2-3, with TRBD1 identical over 10 bases. The CDR3 has 15 residues. V gave up 3 bases and J gave up 2 bases; unmatched junction bases: 3. CDR1 and CDR2 (germline): SGHNT, YYREEE (reference sequence). CDR3 bases: TGTGCCAGCAGCTCAGGACAGGGGGACACAGATACGCAGTATTTT. This gives the protein CASSSGQGDTDTQYF.

The rearrangement links TRBV7-9 to TRBJ1-2, with 10 bases identical to TRBD1. The CDR3 spans 14 residues. Trimming took 3 bases from V and 4 from J; bases not matched to a gene: 2. CDR1 is SEHNR and CDR2 is FQNEAQ in the germline V gene (reference sequence). The CDR3 DNA follows: TGTGCCAGCAGCTTTGGGGACAGGGGCTATGGCTACACCTTC. It translates to CASSFGDRGYGYTF.

The V and J genes are TRBV11-2 and TRBJ2-5; TRBD2 might be the D (6 bases). V was pared by 6 bases and J by 4 bases, with 18 bases between. CDR3 size: 15 residues. Per the germline V gene, CDR1 is SGHAT and CDR2 is FQNNGV. CDR3 bases: TGTGCCAGCAGGCGGGCAGGGCGGGAAGGAGAGACCCAGTACTTC. As protein: CASRRAGREGETQYF. The full variable domain, completed using reference TRBV11-2 and TRBJ2-5, is EAGVAQSPRYKIIEKRQSVAFWCNPISGHATLYWYQQILGQGPKLLIQFQNNGVVDDSQLPKDRFSAERLKGVDSTLKIQPAKLEDSAVYLCASRRAGREGETQYFGPGTRLLVL.

This clone has only one observation. The chain links TRBV6-5 to TRBJ2-7; TRBD2 matches at 8 bases. V was clipped by 8 bases and J by 4 bases; unmatched bases: 10. This CDR3 is 14 amino acids long. Germline V CDR1 and CDR2: MNHEY, SVGAGI. Here the CDR3 DNA reads TGTGCCAGCTCAAAGGCGGGAGGCTGGTACGAGCAGTACTTC. Translation: CASSKAGGWYEQYF.